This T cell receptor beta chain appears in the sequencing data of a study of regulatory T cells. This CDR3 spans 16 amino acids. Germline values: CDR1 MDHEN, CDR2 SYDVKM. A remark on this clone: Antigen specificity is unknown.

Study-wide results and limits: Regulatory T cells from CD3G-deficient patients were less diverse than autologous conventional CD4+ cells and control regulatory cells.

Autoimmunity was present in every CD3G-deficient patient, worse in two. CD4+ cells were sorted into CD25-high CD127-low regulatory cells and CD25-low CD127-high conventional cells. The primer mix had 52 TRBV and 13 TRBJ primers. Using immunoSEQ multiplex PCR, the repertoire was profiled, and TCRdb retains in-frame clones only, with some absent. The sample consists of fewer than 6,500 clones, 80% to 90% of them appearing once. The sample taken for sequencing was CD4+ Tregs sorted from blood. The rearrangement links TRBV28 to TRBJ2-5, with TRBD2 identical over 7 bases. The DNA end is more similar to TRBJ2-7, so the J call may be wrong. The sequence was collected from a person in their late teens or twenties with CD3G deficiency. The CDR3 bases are TGTGCCAGCAGTTTAGGGGGAGGGAGGGTTCGGAACGAGCAGTACTTC. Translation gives CASSLGGGRVRNEQYF.